Each of the 24 T cell receptor beta chains below was sequenced from the same sample in a study of response to subunit inactivated influenza vaccine (dated by TCRdb to about 2018). The library was obtained by RT-PCR. The sample was run on an Illumina HiSeq 2500. TCRdb passed the public sequencing reads through fastp at Q25 and MiXCR, retaining productive beta sequences. Here each entry gathers all rows of one CDR3 protein and keeps the most common genes and DNA. The sample table lists 600,000 to 700,000 distinct CDR3 sequences, 11% to 15% of them with a count of one. The ten biggest clones cover approximately 7.6% of the sample. The sample here was PBMCs from blood, taken less than 15 days before vaccination. Source of these receptors: a man aged 50 to 60 who received an inactivated influenza vaccine. Donor details come from another sample of the same person, matched by shared clones.

The chain recombines TRBV2 with TRBJ2-7; maybe TRBD1 (5 bases). CDR3 length: 15 amino acids. The V and J ends lost 6 bases and 0 bases respectively, with 15 bases between them. CDR1 is SNHLY and CDR2 is FYNNEI in the germline V gene. This CDR3 reads CASRQQVKSSYEQYF. The CDR3 region has the DNA TGTGCCAGCAGGCAACAGGTTAAAAGCTCCTACGAGCAGTACTTC.

This chain uses TRBV11-2 with TRBJ2-2; a weak D match, TRBD2 (7 bases). The CDR3 runs to 18 residues. V was clipped by 2 bases and J by 7 bases, with 23 bases between them. Per germline, CDR1 SGHAT and CDR2 FQNNGV. The CDR3 DNA reads as TGTGCCAGCAGCTTAACTCGTGCGCGGGGGCCCCAGGGCGGGGAGCTGTTTTTT. Translating gives CASSLTRARGPQGGELFF. The entire variable domain, with the rest obtained from reference TRBV11-2 and TRBJ2-2, is as follows: EAGVAQSPRYKIIEKRQSVAFWCNPISGHATLYWYQQILGQGPKLLIQFQNNGVVDDSQLPKDRFSAERLKGVDSTLKIQPAKLEDSAVYLCASSLTRARGPQGGELFFGEGSRLTVL.

This clonotype was seen more than once but under ten times. The chain has TRBV10-3 and TRBJ2-2, with 8 bases matching TRBD1. The CDR3 sequence is 13 residues long. Germline CDR1 is ENHRY and CDR2 is SYGVKD. After removal of 7 bases from V and 5 bases from J, the junction contained 3 bases not matched to a gene. CDR3 coding DNA: TGTGCCATCAATACAGGGGGGACCGGGGAGCTGTTTTTT. This encodes CAINTGGTGELFF.

In its sample, this clonotype was seen a few times. This chain connects TRBV5-1 to TRBJ2-3; 10 nucleotides line up with TRBD2. This CDR3 region has 15 residues. Germline CDR1 SGHRS, CDR2 YFSETQ. Trimming removed 4 bases from V and 3 bases from J; junction bases left unmatched: 5. The CDR3 loop reads CASSISGGRTDTQYF. The DNA for the CDR3 is TGCGCCAGCAGCATTAGCGGGGGGAGGACAGATACGCAGTATTTT.

This clonotype came up a few times. J is TRBJ2-7 and V is TRBV5-1; 9 nucleotides agree with TRBD1. The V gene's germline CDR1 is SGHRS and CDR2 YFSETQ. The junction had 6 bases not matched to a gene; V was cut back by 4 bases and J by 1 base. CDR3 length: 15 amino acids. This chain's CDR3 is CASSQGQGVSYEQYF. The CDR3 DNA sequence: TGCGCCAGCAGCCAGGGACAGGGAGTTTCCTACGAGCAGTACTTC.

The genes are TRBV7-2 and TRBJ1-3, with 9 bases fitting TRBD1. Per germline, CDR1 SGHTA and CDR2 FQGNSA. The length of the CDR3 is 15 residues. J was trimmed by 4 bases and V by 5 bases; bases with no gene match: 6. Written as DNA, the CDR3 is TGTGCCAGCAGCAAGGACAGGGGAGGAGGAAACACCATATATTTT. Its translation: CASSKDRGGGNTIYF.

The chain has TRBV28 and TRBJ2-5; TRBD1 matches at 8 bases. The V gene's germline CDR1 is MDHEN and CDR2 SYDVKM. J lost 4 bases, V lost 8 bases, and 3 bases had no gene match. There are 12 residues in the CDR3. The CDR3 DNA is TGTGCCAGCGGACAGGGTTTAGAGACCCAGTACTTC. It specifies CASGQGLETQYF.

The V call is TRBV20-1, the J call TRBJ1-1; 8 bases line up with TRBD1. The CDR3 loop spans 16 amino acids. V trimming: 0 bases; J trimming: 1 base; junction bases outside the gene matches: 7. CDR1 and CDR2 (germline): DFQATT, SNEGSKA (reference sequence). CDR3 in DNA: TGCAGTGCTAGAGATCTGAGGACAGGGCAGAACACTGAAGCTTTCTTT. It encodes CSARDLRTGQNTEAFF.

The V call is TRBV29-1, the J call TRBJ1-3; 11 bases agree with TRBD1. The germline V gene encodes CDR1 SQVTM and CDR2 ANQGSEA. Unmatched junction bases numbered 2, after V lost 6 bases and J lost 4 bases. The CDR3 extends over 13 amino acids. CDR3 coding DNA: TGCAGCGTCCGGGACAGGGGGGGAAACACCATATATTTT. Its protein is CSVRDRGGNTIYF.

The DNA of the CDR3 is TGTGCCAGCAGGCCGAGGGGACAGGGTGTTGGGGACACTGAAGCTTTCTTT. Amino acid sequence: CASRPRGQGVGDTEAFF. This chain uses TRBV6-4 with TRBJ1-1, with 9 bases that match TRBD1. Trimming cost V 6 bases and J 3 bases; bases outside gene matches: 14. The germline V gene has CDR1 MRHNA and CDR2 SNTAGT. The CDR3 is 17 residues long.

V is TRBV2 and J is TRBJ1-5, with D perhaps TRBD1 (6 bases). This CDR3 region has 14 residues. The V end lost 6 bases, the J end lost 1 base, and 10 bases lay between the germline ends. Germline V lookup: CDR1 SNHLY, CDR2 FYNNEI. CDR3 sequence: CASRQGRSNQPQHF. CDR3 nucleotide sequence: TGTGCCAGCAGACAGGGTCGGAGCAATCAGCCCCAGCATTTT.

This rearrangement joins TRBV27 to TRBJ1-2; TRBD1 matches 9 bases. Germline-derived CDR1 and CDR2 are MNHEY and SMNVEV (reference sequence). Unmatched junction bases numbered 12, after V lost 6 bases and J lost 4 bases. The CDR3 contains 16 residues. The CDR3 sequence is CASSGLQGARGYGYTF. The CDR3 region has the DNA TGTGCCAGCAGCGGACTACAGGGGGCGCGGGGCTATGGCTACACCTTC.

CDR3 sequence reads: CSARGSQGVAKNIQYF. In DNA form, the CDR3 reads TGCAGTGCTAGAGGGTCCCAGGGGGTAGCCAAAAACATTCAGTACTTC. This chain connects TRBV20-1 to TRBJ2-4; 7 bases map to TRBD1. The CDR3 contains 16 residues. V gave up 1 base and J gave up 0 bases; unmatched junction bases: 6. Germline CDR1 and CDR2: DFQATT and SNEGSKA (reference sequence).

This clonotype showed up many times. The chain links TRBV20-1 to TRBJ2-1, with unresolved D. CDR1 and CDR2 from the germline V gene are DFQATT and SNEGSKA (reference sequence). CDR3 length: 13 residues. V was trimmed by 5 bases and J by 6 bases, leaving 14 bases between them. The DNA of the CDR3 is TGCAGTGCTCCACGATTAGTAGGCAATGAGCAGTTCTTC. This encodes CSAPRLVGNEQFF.

This rearrangement joins TRBV6-5 to TRBJ1-5; the match to TRBD1 covers 7 bases. The CDR3 runs 14 residues. Losses at the gene ends were 4 bases for V and 7 bases for J; bases not matched to a gene: 7. Germline CDR1 reads MNHEY; CDR2 reads SVGAGI. DNA of the CDR3: TGTGCCAGCAGTTCAGACAGGGTGTGGCAGCCCCAGCATTTT. This codes for CASSSDRVWQPQHF.

This sequence joins TRBV28 and TRBJ2-7, with 7 bases fitting TRBD1. The CDR3 contains 13 residues. From germline, CDR1 is MDHEN and CDR2 SYDVKM. V shed 7 bases, J shed 5 bases, and the junction held 8 bases outside the gene matches. The CDR3 bases are TGTGCCAGCACTAGACAGGGTTTCCACGAGCAGTACTTC. It codes for CASTRQGFHEQYF.

The genes are TRBV28 and TRBJ1-6, with D uncertain. The CDR3 is made up of 15 amino acids. Germline V gene sequence: CDR1 MDHEN, CDR2 SYDVKM. V lost 2 bases and J lost 9, with 14 bases in between. For the CDR3, the DNA is TGTGCCAGCAGTTTAATTCGCCGGGCCGGTTCACCCCTCCACTTT. This sequence encodes CASSLIRRAGSPLHF.

The V gene is TRBV7-2, the J gene TRBJ1-6; perhaps TRBD1 as D (5 bases). V gave up 1 base and J gave up 8 bases, with 12 bases separating them. The V gene's germline CDR1 is SGHTA and CDR2 FQGNSA. This CDR3 spans 15 amino acids. The CDR3 DNA is TGTGCCAGCAGCTTAGGGGGGGAGGCTCATTCACCCCTCCACTTT. It codes for CASSLGGEAHSPLHF.

This clonotype has just a few counts. The chain uses TRBV5-1 and TRBJ2-5; D is undetermined. V was clipped by 4 bases and J by 6 bases, with 13 bases between them. Germline CDR1 reads SGHRS; CDR2 reads YFSETQ. The CDR3 is 13 residues long. The CDR3 region has the DNA TGCGCCAGCAGCGAGATCGCAGGAAAGACCCAGTACTTC. The encoded protein is CASSEIAGKTQYF. Based on the CDR3 plus reference TRBV5-1 and TRBJ2-5, the full variable domain is KAGVTQTPRYLIKTRGQQVTLSCSPISGHRSVSWYQQTPGQGLQFLFEYFSETQRNKGNFPGRFSGRQFSNSRSEMNVSTLELGDSALYLCASSEIAGKTQYFGPGTRLLVL.

This chain connects TRBV29-1 to TRBJ2-7; 9 bases are a match to TRBD2. Germline V gene sequence: CDR1 SQVTM, CDR2 ANQGSEA. CDR3 length equals 17 residues. The trim removed 4 bases at V and 2 bases at J, leaving 15 bases unmatched. CDR3 DNA: TGCAGCGTTGTCGGTTCGGTGGATAGCGGGAGCGCCTACGAGCAGTACTTC. This encodes CSVVGSVDSGSAYEQYF.

The chain carries TRBV6-2 or TRBV6-3 and TRBJ2-6, with D unclear. CDR1 is MNHEY and CDR2 is SVGEGT in the germline V gene. This CDR3 has 15 amino acids. The V and J ends lost 2 bases and 0 bases respectively, with 5 bases between them. The CDR3, as DNA: TGTGCCAGCAGTTACGGAGCCTCTGGGGCCAACGTCCTGACTTTC. This codes for CASSYGASGANVLTF.

The J gene is TRBJ2-7, the V gene TRBV2; D might be TRBD1 (5 bases). This CDR3 has 15 residues. The ends were cut back, 2 bases at V and 4 bases at J, with 15 bases in the middle. CDR1 is SNHLY and CDR2 is FYNNEI in the germline V gene. In DNA form, the CDR3 reads TGTGCCAGCAGTGAACGACAGACCGAACCATACGAGCAGTACTTC. Residues: CASSERQTEPYEQYF.

This clonotype was counted a few times. The genes are TRBV18 and TRBJ1-4; the D is unclear. The V end was cut by 3 bases, the J end by 8 bases, with 10 bases between. The CDR3 consists of 13 residues. Germline values: CDR1 KGHSH, CDR2 LQKENI. The CDR3 loop reads CASSPGSAEKLFF. Written as DNA, the CDR3 is TGTGCCAGCTCACCCGGGTCCGCGGAAAAACTGTTTTTT.

This rearrangement joins TRBV4-3 to TRBJ2-1, with a possible D match to TRBD2 (5 bases). Trimming removed 0 bases at V and 6 bases at J, with 9 bases between. CDR3 length: 14 amino acids. The germline CDR1 and CDR2 sequences are LGHNA and YSLEER. CDR3 in amino acids: CASSQDASSNEQFF. In DNA form, the CDR3 reads TGCGCCAGCAGCCAAGATGCTAGCAGCAATGAGCAGTTCTTC.